This T cell receptor (beta chain) was identified in a study of T cell repertoires in cytomegalovirus infection. Overall study context: The public TCR beta signatures pointed to both CMV infection and matching HLA type. Study-level results: Identification of carriers of CMV plus the relevant HLA was performed using cumulative public TCR beta family frequency. Ex vivo, HLA-C-restricted CMV-specific TCR beta clonotypes prevailed over the rest of the response.

This clonotype appeared a few times. What it binds is not known. V lost 5 bases and J lost 10, with 12 bases in between. Germline CDR1 LNHDA, CDR2 SQIVND (reference sequence). The CDR3 consists of 12 residues. TCRdb ran MiXCR on the reads and lists one entry per CDR3 protein. In the table there are about 740,000 distinct CDR3 sequences, roughly a third of which are singletons. The material sequenced was PBMCs. The rearrangement uses TRBV19 and TRBJ2-1; D might be TRBD2 (5 bases). This sequence was found in a human donor in good health (CMV status not recorded). Some clones in this sample may be carry-over from other donors' samples. CDR3 in amino acids: CASSVSGYEQFF. The CDR3 nucleotides are TGTGCCAGTAGTGTCTCGGGGTACGAGCAGTTCTTC. The variable domain in full, with the rest retrieved from reference TRBV19 and TRBJ2-1, is DGGITQSPKYLFRKEGQNVTLSCEQNLNHDAMYWYRQDPGQGLRLIYYSQIVNDFQKGDIAEGYSVSREKKESFPLTVTSAQKNPTAFYLCASSVSGYEQFFGPGTRLTVL.